The entry below gives a single T cell receptor beta chain sequence along with its context. PCR amplification relied on 60 Vbeta primers (plus 13 Jbeta primers). TCRdb keeps only in-frame clones here, not all; method: immunoSEQ multiplex PCR. The data contain 170,000 or so clones, 80% of them singletons. The germline gives CDR1 MGHRA, CDR2 YSYEKL. Trimming left V 0 bases short and J 4 bases short, with 13 bases between. The CDR3 is 16 amino acids. The source of the sample is a study of cytomegalovirus exposure and HLA in healthy donors. Specimen: PBMCs. The sequence was collected from a boy younger than 18 in good health and CMV-seronegative. V usage is TRBV4-1 and J usage is TRBJ2-1; a weak D match, TRBD2 (6 bases). CDR3 sequence reads: CASSQEEGAGYNEQFF. For the CDR3, the DNA is TGCGCCAGCAGCCAAGAAGAAGGGGCGGGATACAATGAGCAGTTCTTC.